This TCR beta chain was obtained from a study of T cells in narcolepsy. The CDR3 has 14 residues. The V end was cut by 2 bases, the J end by 7 bases, with 14 bases between. Germline V gives CDR1 LGHNT, CDR2 FRNRAP. Sequenced by immunoSEQ multiplex PCR; TCRdb stores in-frame clones only, minus some. The profile covers fewer than 25,000 clones, with about 81% appearing a single time and around 3.9% taken by the ten largest. This clone has just a few counts. Sequenced sample: memory (CD45RA-) CD4+ T cells from blood. The sequence came from a human donor in good health. V usage is TRBV12-5 and J usage is TRBJ2-5; D is undetermined. The CDR3 nucleotides are TGTGCTAGTGGTTTGTCCGACTCACACGGGACCCAGTACTTC. Its translation is CASGLSDSHGTQYF.